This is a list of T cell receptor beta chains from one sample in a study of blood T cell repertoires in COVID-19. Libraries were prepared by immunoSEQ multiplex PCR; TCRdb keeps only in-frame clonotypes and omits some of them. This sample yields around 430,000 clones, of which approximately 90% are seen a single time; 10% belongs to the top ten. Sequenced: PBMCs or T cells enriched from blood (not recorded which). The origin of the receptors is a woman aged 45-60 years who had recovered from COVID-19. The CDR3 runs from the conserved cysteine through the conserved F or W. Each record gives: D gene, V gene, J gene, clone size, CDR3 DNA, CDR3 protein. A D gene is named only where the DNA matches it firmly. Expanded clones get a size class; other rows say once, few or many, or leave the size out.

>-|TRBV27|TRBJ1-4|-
TGTGCCAGCAGTTTGTCGCAGGGGCTTACCCTCTACGGTAATGAAAAACTGTTTTTT
CASSLSQGLTLYGNEKLFF
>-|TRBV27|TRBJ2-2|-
TGTGCCAGCAGTTTACGCACCGGGGAGCTGTTTTTT
CASSLRTGELFF
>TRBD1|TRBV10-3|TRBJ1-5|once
TGTGCCATCAGTGGACAGGGAGGCAATCAGCCCCAGCATTTT
CAISGQGGNQPQHF
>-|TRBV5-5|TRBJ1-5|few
TGTGCCAGCAGCTTGGGGGCAGTTAATCAGCCCCAGCATTTT
CASSLGAVNQPQHF
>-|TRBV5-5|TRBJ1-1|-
TGTGCCAGCAGCTTGTGGCTGAACACTGAAGCTTTCTTT
CASSLWLNTEAFF
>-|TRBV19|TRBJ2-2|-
TGTGCCAGTAGCCCATACCGGGTAGCCGGGGAGCTGTTTTTT
CASSPYRVAGELFF
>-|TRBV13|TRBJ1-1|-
TGTGCCAGCAGCTTAGGAGGGGTGAACACTGAAGCTTTCTTT
CASSLGGVNTEAFF
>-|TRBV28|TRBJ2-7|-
TGTGCCAGCAGTTTAGGCAGTCCCTACGAGCAGTACTTC
CASSLGSPYEQYF
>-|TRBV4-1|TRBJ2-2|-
TGCGCCAGCAGCCAGATAACACCTCCGAACACCGGGGAGCTGTTTTTT
CASSQITPPNTGELFF
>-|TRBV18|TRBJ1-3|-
TGTGCCAGCTCACCCAAAAAATCAGTGGACACCGGCGGGGACACCATATATTTT
CASSPKKSVDTGGDTIYF
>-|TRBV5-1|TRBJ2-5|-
TGCGCCAGCAGCTTGGATCCTGTGGCGTGGGGGGCGGGAGTTCAAGAGACCCAGTACTTC
CASSLDPVAWGAGVQETQYF
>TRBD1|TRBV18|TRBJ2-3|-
TGTGCCAGCTCGCCGCGGACAGGGCAGGAAGATACGCAGTATTTT
CASSPRTGQEDTQYF
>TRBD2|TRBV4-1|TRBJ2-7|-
TGCGCCAGCAGCCAAGGGGAGGGCTCCTACGAGCAGTACTTC
CASSQGEGSYEQYF
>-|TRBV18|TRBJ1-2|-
TGTGCCAGCTCACCAGCATGGGTTCGGGCAGGGGATTCCTATGGCTACATCTTC
CASSPAWVRAGDSYGYIF
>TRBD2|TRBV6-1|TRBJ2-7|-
TGTGCCAGCAGTGTGGGACTAGCGGGGGAGACCAACACCTACGAGCAGTACTTC
CASSVGLAGETNTYEQYF
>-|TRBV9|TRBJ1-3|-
TGTGCCAGCAGCGAGGACAGAGCTGGAAACACCATATATTTT
CASSEDRAGNTIYF
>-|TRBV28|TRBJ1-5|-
TGTGCCAGCAAGGGAGGCCTCCATCAGCCCCAGCATTTT
CASKGGLHQPQHF
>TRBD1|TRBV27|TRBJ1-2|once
TGTGCCAGCAGTCATGACAGGGTTTACTCATGGGGCTACACCTTC
CASSHDRVYSWGYTF
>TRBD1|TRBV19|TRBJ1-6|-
TGTGCCAGTAGTCCACGGACAGGGCGGCCCCTCCACTTT
CASSPRTGRPLHF
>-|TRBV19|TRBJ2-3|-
TGTGCCAGTAGTGGGACACGGGCGGATACGCAGTATTTT
CASSGTRADTQYF
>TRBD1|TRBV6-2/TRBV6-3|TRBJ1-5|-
TGTGCCAGCAGTTGGACAGGGGGACAGCCCCAGCATTTT
CASSWTGGQPQHF
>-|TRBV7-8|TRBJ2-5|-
TGTGCCAGCAGCCGTGGGGGGCAAGAGACCCAGTACTTC
CASSRGGQETQYF
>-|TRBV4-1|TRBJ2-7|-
TGCGCCAGCAGCCAAGATTGGCAGGCAAGCCACGAGCAGTACTTC
CASSQDWQASHEQYF
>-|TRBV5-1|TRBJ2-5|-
TGCGCCAGCAGCTGGACAGAAGAGACCCAGTACTTC
CASSWTEETQYF
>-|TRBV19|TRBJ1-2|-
TGTGCCAGTAGTATACCACCGGGGGGGCAAGGCTACACCTTC
CASSIPPGGQGYTF
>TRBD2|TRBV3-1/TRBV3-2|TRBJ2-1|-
TGTGCCAGCAGCCAAGCCCAATTGCCTAGCGGGGGGTCGAACAATGAGCAGTTCTTC
CASSQAQLPSGGSNNEQFF
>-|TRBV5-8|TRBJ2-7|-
TGTGCCAGCAGCTTGCCAGGGAATTCCTACGAGCAGTACTTC
CASSLPGNSYEQYF
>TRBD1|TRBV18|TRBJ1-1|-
TGTGCCAGCTCCTCCGGGACAGGGGGTACTGAAGCTTTCTTT
CASSSGTGGTEAFF
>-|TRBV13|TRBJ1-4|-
TGTGCCAGCAGCTCCTCATCGGGAGAAAAACTGTTTTTT
CASSSSSGEKLFF
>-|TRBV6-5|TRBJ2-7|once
TGTGCCAGCAGTTATCGTAGTTTTGGCTACGAGCAGTACTTC
CASSYRSFGYEQYF
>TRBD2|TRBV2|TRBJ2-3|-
TGTGCCAGCAATGATGGGACTATACATCCAGATACGCAGTATTTT
CASNDGTIHPDTQYF
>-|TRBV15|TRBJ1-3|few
TGTGCCACCAGCAGGGAGTCAGGGGCAACTGGAAACACCATATATTTT
CATSRESGATGNTIYF
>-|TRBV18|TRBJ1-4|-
TGTGCCAGCTCACCCTCCGCACGGACACACGTCTCTAATGAAAAACTGTTTTTT
CASSPSARTHVSNEKLFF
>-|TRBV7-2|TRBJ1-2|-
TGTGCCAGCAGCCCCAAAGGGGGTCGGGGAAATGGCTACACCTTC
CASSPKGGRGNGYTF
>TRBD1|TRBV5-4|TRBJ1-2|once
TGTGCCAGCAGCTTGAATATAGGGGGACAGGGGTCCCTAGGCTACACCTTC
CASSLNIGGQGSLGYTF
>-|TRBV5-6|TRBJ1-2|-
TGTGCCAGCAGCTTGGTTGGGACTCTTATTAACTATGGCTACACCTTC
CASSLVGTLINYGYTF
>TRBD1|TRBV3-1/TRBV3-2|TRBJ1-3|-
TGTGCCAGCAGCCAGGATACCGGGACAGGGTTGACTGGAAACACCATATATTTT
CASSQDTGTGLTGNTIYF
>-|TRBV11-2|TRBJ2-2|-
TGTGCCAGCAGCTTAGACTACCTGAACACCGGGGAGCTGTTTTTT
CASSLDYLNTGELFF
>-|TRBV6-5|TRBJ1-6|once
TGTGCCAGCAGCCAAAACGGCAGGGAGGAACCCCTCCACTTT
CASSQNGREEPLHF
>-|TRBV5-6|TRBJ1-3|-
TGTGCCAGCAGCTTGGCCTCAGCAGGGCCGGGAAACACCATATATTTT
CASSLASAGPGNTIYF
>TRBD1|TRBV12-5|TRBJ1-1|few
TGTGCTAGTGGTCCTAACAGGGGGGAAACTGAAGCTTTCTTT
CASGPNRGETEAFF
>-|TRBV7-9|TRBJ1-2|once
TGTGCCAGCAGCTTAGAACATCTCGCTAACTATGGCTACACCTTC
CASSLEHLANYGYTF
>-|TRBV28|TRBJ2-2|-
TGTGCCAGCAGTTTACAGGGCACCGGGGAGCTGTTTTTT
CASSLQGTGELFF
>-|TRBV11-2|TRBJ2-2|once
TGTGCCAGCAGTCAACCCGGGGGTATTGCGAACACCGGGGAGCTGTTTTTT
CASSQPGGIANTGELFF
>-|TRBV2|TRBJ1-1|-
TGTGCCAGCAGTACCGGGACATACTACACTGAAGCTTTCTTT
CASSTGTYYTEAFF
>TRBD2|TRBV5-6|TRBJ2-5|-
TGTGCCAGCCGGGGGGGCGTAACCCAGTACTTC
CASRGGVTQYF
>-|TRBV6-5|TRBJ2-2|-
TGTGCCAGCAGTTACTCGGGCACCGCGAACACCGGGGAGCTGTTTTTT
CASSYSGTANTGELFF
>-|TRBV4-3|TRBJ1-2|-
TGCGCCAGCAGCCAAGACCAGGGTCTGATCACCTATGGCTACACCTTC
CASSQDQGLITYGYTF
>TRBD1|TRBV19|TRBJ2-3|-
TGTGCCAGTCAAGGGGACAGGGGATTTAGGGGGTTAGATACGCAGTATTTT
CASQGDRGFRGLDTQYF
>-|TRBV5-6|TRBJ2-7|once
TGTGCCAGCAGCTTGGACACAGGCGGCAACTCCTACGAGCAGTACTTC
CASSLDTGGNSYEQYF
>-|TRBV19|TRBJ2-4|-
TGTGCCAGTAGTATAAGGGGATCCCAAAGCATTCAGTACTTC
CASSIRGSQSIQYF
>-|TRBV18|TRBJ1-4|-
TGTGCCAGCTCACCTATACAGGTTGGGGGGGATCATGAAAAACTGTTTTTT
CASSPIQVGGDHEKLFF